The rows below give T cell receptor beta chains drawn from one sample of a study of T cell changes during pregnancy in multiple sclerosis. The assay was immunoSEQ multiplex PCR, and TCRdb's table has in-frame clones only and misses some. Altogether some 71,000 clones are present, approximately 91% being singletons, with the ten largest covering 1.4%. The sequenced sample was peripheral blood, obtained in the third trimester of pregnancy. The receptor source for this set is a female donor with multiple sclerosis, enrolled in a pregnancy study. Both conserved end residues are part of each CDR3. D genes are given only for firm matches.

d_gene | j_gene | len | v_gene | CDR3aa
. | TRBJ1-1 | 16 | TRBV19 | CASSMGVDRIYTEAFF
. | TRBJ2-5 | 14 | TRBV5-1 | CASSPLDPSETQYF
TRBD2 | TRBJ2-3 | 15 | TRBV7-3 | CASSPWAGGPDTQYF
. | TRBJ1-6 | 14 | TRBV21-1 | CASSSRQGISPLHF
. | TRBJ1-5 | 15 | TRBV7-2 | CASSLTSNSNQPQHF
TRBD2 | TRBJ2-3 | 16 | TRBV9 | CASSVGNSGVGDTQYF
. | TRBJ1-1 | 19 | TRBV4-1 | CASSQLRSGPPEMNTEAFF
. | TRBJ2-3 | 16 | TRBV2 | CASSVPSDLSTDTQYF
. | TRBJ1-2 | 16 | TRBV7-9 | CASSLDMQGILYGYTF
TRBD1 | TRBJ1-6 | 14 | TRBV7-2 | CASSGRDRVPPLHF
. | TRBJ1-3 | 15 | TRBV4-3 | CASSQDWESGNTIYF
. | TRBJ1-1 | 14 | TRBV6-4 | CASRPQSLGTEAFF
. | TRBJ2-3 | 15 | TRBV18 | CASSPLREETDTQYF
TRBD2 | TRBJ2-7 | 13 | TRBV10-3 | CAISSGGAYEQYF
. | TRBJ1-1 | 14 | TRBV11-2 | CASSSRDTNTEAFF
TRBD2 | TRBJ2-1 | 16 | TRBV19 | CASSPTERGGYNEQFF
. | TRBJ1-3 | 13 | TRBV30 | CAWSVNGRNTIYF
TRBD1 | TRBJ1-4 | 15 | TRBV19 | CASSLRQGTNEKLFF
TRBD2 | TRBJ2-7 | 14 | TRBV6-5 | CASRKPGGSYEQYF
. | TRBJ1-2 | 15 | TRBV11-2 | CASSLNRQLNYGYTF
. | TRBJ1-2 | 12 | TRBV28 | CASSTHNYGYTF
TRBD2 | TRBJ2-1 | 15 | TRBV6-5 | CASSLIAGGRREQFF
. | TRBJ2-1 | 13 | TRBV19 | CASSIFGELVQFF
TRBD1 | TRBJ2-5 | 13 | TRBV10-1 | CASSAGGAETQYF
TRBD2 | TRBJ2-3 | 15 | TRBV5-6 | CASSPGLAVTDTQYF
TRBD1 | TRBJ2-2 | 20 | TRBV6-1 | CASSADLLPGQGFSTGELFF
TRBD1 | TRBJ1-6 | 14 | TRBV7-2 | CASSRDRGGSPLHF
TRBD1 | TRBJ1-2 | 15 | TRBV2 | CASSILAGGAVGYTF
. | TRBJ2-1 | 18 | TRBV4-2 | CASSPQPPSLVRGNEQFF
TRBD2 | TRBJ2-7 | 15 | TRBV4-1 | CASSLWTRSSYEQYF
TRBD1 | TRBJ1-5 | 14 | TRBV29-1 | CSVQENRGDQPQHF
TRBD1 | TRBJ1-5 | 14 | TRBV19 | CASNVQGARQPQHF
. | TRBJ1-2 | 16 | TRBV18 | CASSPTQGFLAYGYTF
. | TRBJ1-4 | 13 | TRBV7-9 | CASSLGADEKLFF
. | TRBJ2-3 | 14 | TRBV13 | CASSPRTSTDTQYF
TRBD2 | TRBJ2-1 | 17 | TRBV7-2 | CASSPLILAGENNEQFF
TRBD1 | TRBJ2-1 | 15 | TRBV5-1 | CASSLLGQGSHEQFF
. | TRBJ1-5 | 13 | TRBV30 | CAWASGEGTPQHF
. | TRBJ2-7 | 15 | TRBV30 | CAWRGPSVVSYEQYF
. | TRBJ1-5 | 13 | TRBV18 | CASSQVSNQPQHF
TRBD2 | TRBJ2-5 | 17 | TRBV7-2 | CASSPLPSGGAGETQYF
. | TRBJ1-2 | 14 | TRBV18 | CASSLYTGDYGYTF
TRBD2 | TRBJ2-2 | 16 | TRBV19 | CASSIVSGGNTGELFF
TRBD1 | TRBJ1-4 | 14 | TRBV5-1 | CASSSGTGSEKLFF
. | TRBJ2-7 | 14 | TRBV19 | CASSIVFGAYEQYF
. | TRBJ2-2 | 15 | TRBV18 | CASSPTDSRTGELFF
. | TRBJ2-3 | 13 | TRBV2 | CASRESGVDTQYF
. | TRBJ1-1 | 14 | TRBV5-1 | CASRIQGEDTEAFF
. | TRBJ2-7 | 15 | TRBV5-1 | CASSLVSGPLYEQYF
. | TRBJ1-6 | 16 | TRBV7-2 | CASSPTGISYNSPLHF